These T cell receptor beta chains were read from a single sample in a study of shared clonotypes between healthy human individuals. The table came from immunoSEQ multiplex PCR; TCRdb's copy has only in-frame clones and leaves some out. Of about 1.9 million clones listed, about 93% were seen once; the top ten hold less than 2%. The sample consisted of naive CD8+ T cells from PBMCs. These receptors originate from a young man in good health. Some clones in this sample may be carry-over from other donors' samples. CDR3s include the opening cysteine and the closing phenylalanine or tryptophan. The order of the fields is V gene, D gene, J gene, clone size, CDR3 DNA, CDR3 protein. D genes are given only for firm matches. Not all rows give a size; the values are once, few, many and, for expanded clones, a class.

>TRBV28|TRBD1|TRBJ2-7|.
TGTGCCAGCAACTCAAACCGGGACAGGGGGACCTACGAGCAGTACTTC
CASNSNRDRGTYEQYF
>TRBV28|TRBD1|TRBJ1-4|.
TGTGCCAGCAGTTCCAACAGGGGGCGCGATGAAAAACTGTTTTTT
CASSSNRGRDEKLFF
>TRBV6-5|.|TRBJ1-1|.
TGTGCCAGCAGTTACTCCAGGGGATTGAACACTGAAGCTTTCTTT
CASSYSRGLNTEAFF
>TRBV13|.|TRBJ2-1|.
TGTGCCAGCGATCCGTACAATGAGCAGTTCTTC
CASDPYNEQFF
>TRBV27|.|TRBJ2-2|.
TGTGCCAGCAGCCATACCGGGGAGCTGTTTTTT
CASSHTGELFF
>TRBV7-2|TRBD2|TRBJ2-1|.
TGTGCCAGCAGCTTAGATCTTGTTAGCGGGCCCTACAATGAGCAGTTCTTC
CASSLDLVSGPYNEQFF
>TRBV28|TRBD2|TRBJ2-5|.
TGTGCCAGCAGTTTCCCGACTAGCGGGGACGAACAAGAGACCCAGTACTTC
CASSFPTSGDEQETQYF
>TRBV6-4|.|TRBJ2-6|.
TGTGCCAGCAGTCCTTCAACACGCTCTGGGGCCAACGTCCTGACTTTC
CASSPSTRSGANVLTF
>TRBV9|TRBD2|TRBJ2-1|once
TGTGCCAGCAGCCCGGGGGGGCATGTGCAGTTCTTC
CASSPGGHVQFF
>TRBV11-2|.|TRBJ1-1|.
TGTGCCAGCAGCCGGGGATCCACTGAAGCTTTCTTT
CASSRGSTEAFF
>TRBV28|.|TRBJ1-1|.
TGTGCCAGCAGTAAAGACAGGAGAGAAGCTTTCTTT
CASSKDRREAFF
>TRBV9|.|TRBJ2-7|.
TGTGCCAGCAGCGATAACTCCTACGAGCAGTACTTC
CASSDNSYEQYF
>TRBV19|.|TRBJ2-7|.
TGTGCCAGTAGTCTATCTATAGCCTACGAGCAGTACTTC
CASSLSIAYEQYF
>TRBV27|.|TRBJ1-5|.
TGTGCCAGCAGTTTCTTTGGGGGTAATCAGCCCCAGCATTTT
CASSFFGGNQPQHF
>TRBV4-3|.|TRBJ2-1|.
TGCGCCAGCAGCCAAGGAGTTGCGGGCTCTTACTACAATGAGCAGTTCTTC
CASSQGVAGSYYNEQFF
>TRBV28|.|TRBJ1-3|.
TGTGCCAGCAGTTGGTCCCTTCGAGCCGAGTCTGGAAACACCATATATTTT
CASSWSLRAESGNTIYF
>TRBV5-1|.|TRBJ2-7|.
TGCGCCAGCAGCTTGGATGGGGGGCTATACGAGCAGTACTTC
CASSLDGGLYEQYF
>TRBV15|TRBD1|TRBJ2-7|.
TGTGCCACCAGCAGAGGGCCGGACGGCGGGACAGGGTCCTACGAGCAGTACTTC
CATSRGPDGGTGSYEQYF
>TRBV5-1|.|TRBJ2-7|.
TGCGCCAGCAGCTTCAACAGGATTTCCTACGAGCAGTACTTC
CASSFNRISYEQYF
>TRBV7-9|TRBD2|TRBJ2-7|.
TGTGCCAGCAGCCCCCGGGTAGCGGGAGTCGGCGAGCAGTACTTC
CASSPRVAGVGEQYF
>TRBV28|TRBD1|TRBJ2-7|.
TGTGCCAGCAGTTACTGGGACAGGTGGGTCTACGAGCAGTACTTC
CASSYWDRWVYEQYF
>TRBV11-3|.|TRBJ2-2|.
TGTGCCAGCAGCTTAAGATCCGGGGAGCTGTTTTTT
CASSLRSGELFF
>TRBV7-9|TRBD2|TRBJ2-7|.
TGTGCCAGCAGCCGCGGGACTAGGCCCGGGTACGAGCAGTACTTC
CASSRGTRPGYEQYF
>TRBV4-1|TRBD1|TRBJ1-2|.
TGCGCCAGCAGCCCACAGGGGGCTCGTTGGGGCTACACCTTC
CASSPQGARWGYTF
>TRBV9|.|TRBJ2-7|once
TGTGCCAGCAGCTTTAGCCAATACCCAGTTACCTACGAGCAGTACTTC
CASSFSQYPVTYEQYF
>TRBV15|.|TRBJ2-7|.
TGTGCCACCAGCAGCCGACGATACGAGCAGTACTTC
CATSSRRYEQYF
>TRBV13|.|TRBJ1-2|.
TGTGCCAGCAGCTTAGGCCACCCTAACTATGGCTACACCTTC
CASSLGHPNYGYTF
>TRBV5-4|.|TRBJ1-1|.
TGTGCCAGCAGCCCAGAGACAGGTTTTGAAGCTTTCTTT
CASSPETGFEAFF
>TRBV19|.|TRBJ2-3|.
TGTGCCAGTAGTAGAGTGCCAATAGCGGACCTCACAGATACGCAGTATTTT
CASSRVPIADLTDTQYF
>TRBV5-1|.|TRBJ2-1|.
TGCGCCAGCAGCCCCCGCCCACTAGATTATGCTGAGCAGTTCTTC
CASSPRPLDYAEQFF
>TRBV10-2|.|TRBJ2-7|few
TGCGCCAGCAGAGCGCCGACCTACGAGCAGTACTTC
CASRAPTYEQYF
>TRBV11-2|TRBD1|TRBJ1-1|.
TGTGCCAGCAGTTCTAATACAGGGGCCACTGAAGCTTTCTTT
CASSSNTGATEAFF
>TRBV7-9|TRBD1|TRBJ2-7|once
TGTGCCAGCAGCTATCCGGGACAGGGGGCCTCCTACGAGCAGTACTTC
CASSYPGQGASYEQYF
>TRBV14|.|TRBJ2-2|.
TGTGCCAGCAGCCAGGGGGGGCCGCGGGAGCTGTTTTTT
CASSQGGPRELFF